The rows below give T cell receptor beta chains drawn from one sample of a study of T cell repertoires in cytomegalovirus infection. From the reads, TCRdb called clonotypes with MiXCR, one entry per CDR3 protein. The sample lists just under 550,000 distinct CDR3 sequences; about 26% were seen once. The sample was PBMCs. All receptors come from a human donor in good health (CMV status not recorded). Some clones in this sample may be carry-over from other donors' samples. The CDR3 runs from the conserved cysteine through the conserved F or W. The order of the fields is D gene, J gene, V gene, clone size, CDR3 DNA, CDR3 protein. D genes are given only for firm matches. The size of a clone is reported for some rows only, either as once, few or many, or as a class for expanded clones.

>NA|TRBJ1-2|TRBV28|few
TGTGCCAGCAGTTTATGGCTGCTCACCCAGTGGGGCTACACCTTC
CASSLWLLTQWGYTF
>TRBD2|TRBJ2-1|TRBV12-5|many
TGTGCTAGTGGTTTGGTAATAGCGGGAGGGCGCCGCTCCTACAATGAGCAGTTCTTC
CASGLVIAGGRRSYNEQFF
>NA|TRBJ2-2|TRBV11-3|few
TGTGCCACAATATTGGGATCGAACACCGGGGAGCTGTTTTTT
CATILGSNTGELFF
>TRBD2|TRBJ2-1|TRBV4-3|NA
TGCGCCAGCAGCCAAGAAGCCAGCGGGAGTGGGAATGAGCAGTTCTTC
CASSQEASGSGNEQFF
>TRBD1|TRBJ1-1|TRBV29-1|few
TGCAGCGTTAGGGGGCCGGGAATGAACACTGAAGCTTTCTTT
CSVRGPGMNTEAFF
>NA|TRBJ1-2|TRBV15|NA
TGTGCCACCAGCCTCAGGGTGTCGGACTATGGCTACACCTTC
CATSLRVSDYGYTF
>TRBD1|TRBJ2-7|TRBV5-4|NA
TGTGCCAGCAGCCCGCCCGGGACAGGGAGCGAGCAGTACTTC
CASSPPGTGSEQYF
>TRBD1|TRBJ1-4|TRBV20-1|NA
TGCAGTGCTAGAGATTGGAGGGACAGGGGTGGAGAAAAACTGTTTTTT
CSARDWRDRGGEKLFF
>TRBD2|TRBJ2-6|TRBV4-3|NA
TGCGCCAGCAGCCAGACGGCTAGCGGGATTTCTGGGGCCAACGTCCTGACTTTC
CASSQTASGISGANVLTF
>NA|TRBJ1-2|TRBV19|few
TGTGCCAGTAGTAGGTCGGCGCCTTACTATGGCTACACCTTC
CASSRSAPYYGYTF
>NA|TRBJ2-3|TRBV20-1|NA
TGCAGTGCTAAAGGTGACGCGGGGCGCACAGATACGCAGTATTTT
CSAKGDAGRTDTQYF
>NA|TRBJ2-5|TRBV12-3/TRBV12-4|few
TGTGCCAGCAGTTTAAGGGCAGCGGGCGAGACCCAGTACTTC
CASSLRAAGETQYF
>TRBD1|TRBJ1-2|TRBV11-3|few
TGTGCCAGCAGCTGGGGACAGAACTATGGCTACACCTTC
CASSWGQNYGYTF
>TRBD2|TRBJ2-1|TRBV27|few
TGTGCCAGCAGTTTACGGGGGACTAGCGGGAGCTACAATGAGCAGTTCTTC
CASSLRGTSGSYNEQFF
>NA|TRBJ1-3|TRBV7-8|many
TGTGCCAGCAGCTTAGCAGGGTTAGGAAACACCATATATTTT
CASSLAGLGNTIYF
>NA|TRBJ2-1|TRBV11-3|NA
TGTGCCAGCAGCTCGGCTAGCGCCGTTGAGCAGTTCTTC
CASSSASAVEQFF
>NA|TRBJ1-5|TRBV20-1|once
TGCAGTGCTAGTATACCCTGGGGCAATCAGCCCCAGCATTTT
CSASIPWGNQPQHF
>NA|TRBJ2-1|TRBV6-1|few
TGTGCCAGCAGTGATCGGATTGGTAGGCGGGATGGGAATGAGCAGTTCTTC
CASSDRIGRRDGNEQFF
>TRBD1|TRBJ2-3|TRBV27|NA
TGTGCCAGCAGTTCCCGGACAGGGGGCTATGGAGATACGCAGTATTTT
CASSSRTGGYGDTQYF
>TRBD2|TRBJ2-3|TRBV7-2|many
TGTGCCAGCAGCTTAAGGACTAGCGGGAGCGCAGATACGCAGTATTTT
CASSLRTSGSADTQYF
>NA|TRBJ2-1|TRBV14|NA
TGTGCCAGCAGCCCGTGGGGGACCGACAATGAGCAGTTCTTC
CASSPWGTDNEQFF
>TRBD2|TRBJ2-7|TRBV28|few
TGTGCCAGCAGTTCCACCGACCGGGGGGGTCGCGACGAGCAGTACTTC
CASSSTDRGGRDEQYF
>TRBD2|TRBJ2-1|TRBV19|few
TGTGCCAGTAAGCGGGGGGGCTACAATGAGCAGTTCTTC
CASKRGGYNEQFF
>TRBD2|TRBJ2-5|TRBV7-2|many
TGTGCCAGCAGCCTTGGACTAGCGGGGCCCCAAGAGACCCAGTACTTC
CASSLGLAGPQETQYF
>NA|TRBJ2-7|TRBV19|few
TGTGCGTCCGGGGCAGGGGCACGCTACGAGCAGTACTTC
CASGAGARYEQYF
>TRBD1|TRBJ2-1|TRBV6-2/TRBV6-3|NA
TGTGCCAGCAGTGAACTCCCGCCCGGGACAGGGGCATCAAATGAGCAGTTCTTC
CASSELPPGTGASNEQFF
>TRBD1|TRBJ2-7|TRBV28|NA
TGTGCCAGCAGTCCGCCGGGACAGGCAATAAGGGAGCAGTACTTC
CASSPPGQAIREQYF
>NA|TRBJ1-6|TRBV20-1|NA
TGCAGTGCGCAAGGGAATTCACCCCTCCACTTT
CSAQGNSPLHF
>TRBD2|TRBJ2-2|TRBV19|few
TGTGCCAGTAGTATAATAGCAGCGGGAGACACCGGGGAGCTGTTTTTT
CASSIIAAGDTGELFF
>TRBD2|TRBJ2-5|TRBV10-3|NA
TGTGCCACCACCGAAGGACTAGCGGTTCAAGAGACCCAGTACTTC
CATTEGLAVQETQYF
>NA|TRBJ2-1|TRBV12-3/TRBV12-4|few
TGTGCCAGCAGTTGGGGGAGACCCCACTACAATGAGCAGTTCTTC
CASSWGRPHYNEQFF
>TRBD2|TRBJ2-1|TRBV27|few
TGTGCCAGCAGTCAAGGGAGGGGCTACAATGAGCAGTTCTTC
CASSQGRGYNEQFF
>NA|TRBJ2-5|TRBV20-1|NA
TGCAGTGTTGGGGGCGGAGAGACCCAGTACTTC
CSVGGGETQYF
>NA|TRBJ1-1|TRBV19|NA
TGTGCCAGTAGACCAGGCATGAACACTGAAGCTTTCTTT
CASRPGMNTEAFF
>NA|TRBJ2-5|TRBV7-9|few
TGTGCCAGCAGCTTAAGAAGGGGGGAGACCCAGTACTTC
CASSLRRGETQYF
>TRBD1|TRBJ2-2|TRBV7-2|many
TGTGCCAGCAGCTTACGAGCCGGGACAGGACCAACCGGGGAGCTGTTTTTT
CASSLRAGTGPTGELFF